This T cell receptor beta chain appears in the sequencing data of a study of T cells in Graves' hyperthyroidism and ophthalmopathy. Study-wide results and limits: Researchers found most expanded thyroid clonotypes above 0.001 in blood as well.

This CDR3 has 12 amino acids. V dropped 8 bases and J dropped 3 bases, with 11 bases sitting between them. This clonotype occurred many times. No antigen is known for it. The source material, RNA transcripts, was used to amplify TCR beta CDR3 regions. First-round RT-PCR of the TCR CDR3 relied on the HTBI primer set. TCRdb reanalysed the multiplex PCR reads using MiXCR and keeps one entry per CDR3 protein. The data hold approximately 510,000 distinct CDR3 sequences, with less than 25% observed a single time. The sequencing sample was made of blood. The chain joins TRBV12-3 or TRBV12-4 to TRBJ2-7; no reliable D call. This receptor was obtained from a man between 18 and 29 years old with Graves' hyperthyroidism. CDR3 in DNA: TGTGCCAGCGCCCGTGGGGACTACGAGCAGTACTTC. Protein product: CASARGDYEQYF.